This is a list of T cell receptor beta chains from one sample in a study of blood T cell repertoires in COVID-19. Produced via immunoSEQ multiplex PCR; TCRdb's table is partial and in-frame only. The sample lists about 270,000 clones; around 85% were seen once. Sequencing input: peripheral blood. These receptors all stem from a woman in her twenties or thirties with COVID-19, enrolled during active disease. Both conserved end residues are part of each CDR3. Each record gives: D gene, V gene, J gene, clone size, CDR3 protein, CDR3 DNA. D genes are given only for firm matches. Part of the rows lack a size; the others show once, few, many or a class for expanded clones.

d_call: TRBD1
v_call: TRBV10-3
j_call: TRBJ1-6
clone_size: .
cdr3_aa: CAISESTGVYSPLHF
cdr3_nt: TGTGCCATCAGTGAGTCAACAGGGGTCTATTCACCCCTCCACTTT

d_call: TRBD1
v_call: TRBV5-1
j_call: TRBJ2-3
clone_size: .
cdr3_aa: CASRSTGGETDTQYF
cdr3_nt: TGCGCCAGCAGATCCACAGGGGGCGAAACGGATACGCAGTATTTT

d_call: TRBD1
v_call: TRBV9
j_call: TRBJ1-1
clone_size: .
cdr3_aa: CASSVVVRGRTEAFF
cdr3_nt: TGTGCCAGCAGCGTAGTCGTCAGGGGGCGCACTGAAGCTTTCTTT

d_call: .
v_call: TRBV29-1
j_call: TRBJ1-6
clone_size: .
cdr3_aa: CSGTPGWWAYNSPLHF
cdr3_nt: TGCAGCGGCACCCCGGGGTGGTGGGCTTATAATTCACCCCTCCACTTT

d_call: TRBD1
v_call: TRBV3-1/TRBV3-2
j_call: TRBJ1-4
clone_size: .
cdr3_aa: CASSHYETGEKLFF
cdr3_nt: TGTGCCAGCAGCCACTATGAGACAGGGGAAAAACTGTTTTTT

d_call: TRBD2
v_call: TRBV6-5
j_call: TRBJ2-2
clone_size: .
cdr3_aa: CASSYRAGENTGELFF
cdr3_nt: TGTGCCAGCAGTTACAGGGCGGGGGAAAACACCGGGGAGCTGTTTTTT

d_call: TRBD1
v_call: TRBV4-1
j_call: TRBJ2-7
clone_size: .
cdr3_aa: CASSQVPGQGYEQYF
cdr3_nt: TGCGCCAGCAGCCAAGTCCCGGGACAGGGCTACGAGCAGTACTTC

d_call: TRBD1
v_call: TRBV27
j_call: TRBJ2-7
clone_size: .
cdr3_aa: CASSSPRTGPYEQYF
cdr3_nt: TGTGCCAGCAGTTCCCCCCGGACAGGGCCCTACGAGCAGTACTTC

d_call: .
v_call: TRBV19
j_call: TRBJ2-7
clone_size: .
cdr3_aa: CASTGRGSYEQYF
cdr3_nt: TGTGCCAGTACGGGTCGGGGGTCCTACGAGCAGTACTTC

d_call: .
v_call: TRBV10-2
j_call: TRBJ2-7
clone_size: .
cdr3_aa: CASSESTVSGRFSYEQYF
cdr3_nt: TGCGCCAGCAGTGAGTCGACGGTATCGGGAAGGTTTTCCTACGAGCAGTACTTC

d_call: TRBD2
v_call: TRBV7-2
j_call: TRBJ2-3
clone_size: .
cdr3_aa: CASSAGRGDTQYF
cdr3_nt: TGTGCCAGCAGCGCCGGGCGGGGGGATACGCAGTATTTT

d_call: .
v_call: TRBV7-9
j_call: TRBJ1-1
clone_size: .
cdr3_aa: CASSPIGGTEAFF
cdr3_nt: TGTGCCAGCAGCCCGATTGGGGGGACTGAAGCTTTCTTT

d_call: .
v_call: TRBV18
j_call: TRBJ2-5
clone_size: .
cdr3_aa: CASSPAGANQETQYF
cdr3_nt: TGTGCCAGCTCACCGGCGGGCGCGAACCAAGAGACCCAGTACTTC

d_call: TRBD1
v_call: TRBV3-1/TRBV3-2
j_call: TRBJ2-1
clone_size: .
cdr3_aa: CASSQGTGPLNEQFF
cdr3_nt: TGTGCCAGCAGCCAAGGGACAGGCCCCCTCAATGAGCAGTTCTTC

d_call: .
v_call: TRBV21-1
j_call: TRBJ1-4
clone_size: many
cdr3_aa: CASSKGTPTSTNEKLFF
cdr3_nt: TGTGCCAGCAGCAAGGGGACACCTACTTCAACTAATGAAAAACTGTTTTTT

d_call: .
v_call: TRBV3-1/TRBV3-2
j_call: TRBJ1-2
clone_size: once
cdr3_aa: CASSPDPGTYGYTF
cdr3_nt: TGTGCCAGCAGCCCGGACCCCGGGACATACGGCTACACCTTC

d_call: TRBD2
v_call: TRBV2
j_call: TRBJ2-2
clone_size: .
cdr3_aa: CASSGTSGGAGTGELFF
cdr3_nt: TGTGCCAGCAGTGGGACTAGCGGGGGGGCCGGTACCGGGGAGCTGTTTTTT

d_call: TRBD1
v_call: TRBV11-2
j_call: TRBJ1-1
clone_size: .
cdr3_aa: CASSPRTGRETEAFF
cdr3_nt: TGTGCCAGCAGCCCACGGACAGGGAGGGAGACTGAAGCTTTCTTT

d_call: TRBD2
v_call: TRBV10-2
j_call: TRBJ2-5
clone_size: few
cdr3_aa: CASSDGLGSGGARETQYF
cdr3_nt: TGCGCCAGCAGTGATGGCCTGGGTAGCGGGGGGGCGAGGGAGACCCAGTACTTC

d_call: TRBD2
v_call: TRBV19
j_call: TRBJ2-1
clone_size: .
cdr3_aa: CASSTSGGDYNEQFF
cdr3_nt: TGTGCCAGTAGTACCAGCGGGGGGGACTACAATGAGCAGTTCTTC

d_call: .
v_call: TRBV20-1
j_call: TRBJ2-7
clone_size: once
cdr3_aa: CSASGFPGYEQYF
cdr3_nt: TGCAGTGCTAGTGGTTTTCCAGGCTACGAGCAGTACTTC

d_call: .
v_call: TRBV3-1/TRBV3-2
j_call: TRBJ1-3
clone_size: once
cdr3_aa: CASSQDLYSGNTIYF
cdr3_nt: TGTGCCAGCAGCCAAGATCTCTACTCTGGAAACACCATATATTTT

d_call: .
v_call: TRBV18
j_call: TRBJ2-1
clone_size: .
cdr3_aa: CASSPRTSNEQFF
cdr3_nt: TGTGCCAGCTCACCGCGGACTTCGAATGAGCAGTTCTTC

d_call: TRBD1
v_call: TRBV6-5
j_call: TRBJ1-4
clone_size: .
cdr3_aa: CASSYLTGGEKLFF
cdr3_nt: TGTGCCAGCAGTTACCTTACAGGGGGAGAAAAACTGTTTTTT

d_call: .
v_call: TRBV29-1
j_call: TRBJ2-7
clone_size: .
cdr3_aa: CSVGQEYEQYF
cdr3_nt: TGCAGCGTTGGACAGGAGTACGAGCAGTACTTC

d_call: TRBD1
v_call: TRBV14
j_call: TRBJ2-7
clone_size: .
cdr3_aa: CASRGMGQGNEQYF
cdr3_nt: TGTGCCAGCAGGGGGATGGGACAGGGCAACGAGCAGTACTTC

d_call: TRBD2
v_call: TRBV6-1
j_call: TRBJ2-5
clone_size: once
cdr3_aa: CASSEEEASGAYQETQYF
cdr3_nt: TGTGCCAGCAGTGAAGAGGAGGCTAGCGGGGCATACCAAGAGACCCAGTACTTC

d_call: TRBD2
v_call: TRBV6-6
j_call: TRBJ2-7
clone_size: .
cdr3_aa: CASSVLGSGNHEQYF
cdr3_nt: TGTGCCAGCAGTGTCCTTGGGAGCGGGAACCACGAGCAGTACTTC

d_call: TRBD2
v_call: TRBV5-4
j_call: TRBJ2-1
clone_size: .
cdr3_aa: CASSLGSGGAGEQFF
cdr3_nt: TGTGCCAGCAGCTTGGGTAGCGGGGGGGCCGGTGAGCAGTTCTTC

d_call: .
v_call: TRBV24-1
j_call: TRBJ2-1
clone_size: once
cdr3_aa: CATRGGLDSYNEQFF
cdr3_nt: TGTGCCACCAGGGGGGGGCTAGATTCCTACAATGAGCAGTTCTTC

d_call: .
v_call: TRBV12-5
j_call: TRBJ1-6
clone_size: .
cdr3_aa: CASGSNSPLHF
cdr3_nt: TGTGCTAGTGGTTCAAATTCACCCCTCCACTTT

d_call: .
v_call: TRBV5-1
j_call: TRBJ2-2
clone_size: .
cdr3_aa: CARGPGRVGELFF
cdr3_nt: TGCGCGCGGGGTCCAGGGCGGGTCGGGGAGCTGTTTTTT